This T cell receptor (beta chain) was identified during a study of blood T cell repertoires in COVID-19. For the study at large: Sources were T cells, B-cell-depleted T cells, or PBMCs; the material itself was cDNA or gDNA.

Some clones are missing from TCRdb's copy, which holds only in-frame ones; the method was immunoSEQ multiplex PCR. The sample comprises 200,000 to 250,000 clones, around 88% of which are singletons, and roughly 4.9% rests with the top ten. Clinical history as reported by participants underpinned cohort assignment. The germline V gene encodes CDR1 KGHSH and CDR2 LQKENI. This CDR3 is built from 17 residues. The trim removed 3 bases at V and 2 bases at J, leaving 10 bases unmatched. The source of this sequence is a woman in her twenties or thirties who had been exposed to COVID-19. The chain links TRBV18 to TRBJ1-3, with 7 bases that match TRBD1. Material for sequencing was PBMCs or T cells enriched from blood (not recorded which). CDR3: CASSPSLTGTAGNTIYF. For the CDR3, the DNA is TGTGCCAGCTCACCGAGCCTGACCGGGACAGCTGGAAACACCATATATTTT.